The clone carrying this TCR beta chain has at least ten counts. Hyperthyroidism patients were newly diagnosed, under 2 months' duration, aged 18 to 65. Germline CDR1 and CDR2: MNHEY and SVGAGI. Trimming removed 6 bases from V and 9 bases from J; junction bases left unmatched: 12. The CDR3 extends over 15 amino acids. RNA transcripts yielded amplified TCR beta CDR3 regions. Second-round multiplex PCR came after first-round RT-PCR with HTBI primers. TCRdb recomputed calls from the multiplex PCR reads with MiXCR, one row per CDR3 protein. The sample yields about 620,000 distinct CDR3 sequences, approximately 21% seen once. This sample is drawn from a study of Graves' ophthalmopathy and Graves' hyperthyroidism.

Sequencing used peripheral blood. This sequence joins TRBV6-5 and TRBJ1-5, with TRBD1 identical over 9 bases. The source is a woman aged 18 to 35 with stable Graves' hyperthyroidism. Some clones in this sample may be carry-over from other donors' samples. The CDR3 is CASSSGTGLYGPQHF. The CDR3 DNA reads as TGTGCCAGCAGCTCCGGGACAGGGCTTTACGGGCCCCAGCATTTT.